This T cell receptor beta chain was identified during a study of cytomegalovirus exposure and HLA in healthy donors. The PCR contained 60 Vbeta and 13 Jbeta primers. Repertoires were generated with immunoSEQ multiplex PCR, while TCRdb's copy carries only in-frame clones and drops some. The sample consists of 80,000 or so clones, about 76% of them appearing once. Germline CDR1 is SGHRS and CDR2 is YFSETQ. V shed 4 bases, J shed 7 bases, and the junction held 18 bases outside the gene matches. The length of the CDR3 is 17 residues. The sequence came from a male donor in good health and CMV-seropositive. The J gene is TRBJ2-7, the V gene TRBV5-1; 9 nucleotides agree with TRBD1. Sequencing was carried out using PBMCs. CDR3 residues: CASSLSYPGQGSREQYF. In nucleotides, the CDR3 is TGCGCCAGCAGCCTGAGCTATCCGGGACAGGGCTCTCGAGAGCAGTACTTC.